Given below is one T cell receptor (beta chain) in context. Its antigen is as yet unknown. The sample comes from a study of OX40 agonist ivuxolimab in advanced cancers. Study information: Allowance was made for prior anti-PD-1, anti-PD-L1 or anti-CTLA-4 therapy, and 40% had some.

The germline gives CDR1 SGHVS, CDR2 FNYEAQ. The V end was cut by 5 bases, the J end by 2 bases, with 18 bases between. This CDR3 is 16 amino acids long. The timepoints at which blood was sampled were baseline, cycle 4 day 1, and cycle 7 day 1. TCRdb's copy holds only in-frame clones and misses some; the assay was immunoSEQ multiplex PCR. The sample includes 20,000 to 30,000 clones, 65% to 90% of them seen just once. Findings and limits, study-wide: Partly responding patients at 0.1-3.0 mg/kg showed some of the smallest clonal expansion. On average, CD8+ T cells had more expanded clones than CD4+.

The sequence derives from an adult with an advanced solid tumor such as melanoma, head and neck, liver or kidney cancer. The chain is built from TRBV7-6 and TRBJ1-1; perhaps TRBD1 as D (6 bases). The specimen was CD4+ or CD8+ T cells sorted from blood, collected in a trial of the OX40 agonist ivuxolimab. As DNA, the CDR3 is TGTGCCAGCAGCCTACCCCCAGCAGGGGCAAACACTGAAGCTTTCTTT. Translation: CASSLPPAGANTEAFF.